These 8 T cell receptor beta chains originate from one sample sequenced in a study of type 1 and type 2 diabetes patients. PCR was run on genomic DNA. Amplification of the beta chain CDR3 used 30 forward and 13 reverse multiplex primers. TCRdb analysed the multiplex PCR reads with MiXCR anew, one entry per CDR3 protein. The table has around 300,000 distinct CDR3 sequences, more than 40% seen once. The sample was peripheral blood mononuclear cells (PBMCs). The source is a man younger than 35 with type 2 diabetes.

The chain has TRBV19 and TRBJ2-1; 10 bases line up with TRBD2. This CDR3 region has 18 residues. V lost 7 bases and J lost 0; bases outside the gene matches: 12. The germline gives CDR1 LNHDA, CDR2 SQIVND (reference sequence). CDR3 protein: CASTRAGGPFRSYNEQFF. Here the CDR3 DNA reads TGTGCCAGTACAAGAGCGGGAGGGCCTTTCCGCTCCTACAATGAGCAGTTCTTC.

The chain links TRBV28 to TRBJ1-2, with 9 bases fitting TRBD1. The CDR3 runs to 16 residues. J gave up 6 bases and V 5 bases, and 13 bases lay outside the gene matches. Germline V gene lookup returns CDR1 MDHEN and CDR2 SYDVKM. CDR3 amino acids: CASSPGQGSRRHGYTF. In DNA form, the CDR3 reads TGTGCCAGCAGTCCGGGACAGGGTAGCAGGAGGCATGGCTACACCTTC.

This clonotype was seen a handful of times. This sequence joins TRBV30 and TRBJ2-4, with 9 bases that match TRBD2. Trimming cost V 1 base and J 7 bases; bases outside gene matches: 5. The CDR3 contains 14 residues. Germline V gene lookup returns CDR1 GTSNPN and CDR2 SVGIG (reference sequence). As DNA, the CDR3 is TGTGCCTGGAGTGGGCTAGCGGGATGGAACATTCAGTACTTC. Its translation is CAWSGLAGWNIQYF. The full variable domain, rest sourced from reference TRBV30 and TRBJ2-4, is SQTIHQWPATLVQPVGSPLSLECTVEGTSNPNLYWYRQAAGRGLQLLFYSVGIGQISSEVPQNLSASRPQDRQFILSSKKLLLSDSGFYLCAWSGLAGWNIQYFGAGTRLSVL.

The chain links TRBV7-6 to TRBJ2-6, with D uncertain. Germline V gives CDR1 SGHVS, CDR2 FNYEAQ. The CDR3 length is 17 residues. The V end lost 1 base, the J end lost 0 bases, and 10 bases lay between the germline ends. CDR3 nucleotides: TGTGCCAGCAGCTTAGAGTCCGGGCACTCTGGGGCCAACGTCCTGACTTTC. This gives the protein CASSLESGHSGANVLTF.

This clonotype was counted a few times. V gene TRBV7-6 combines with J gene TRBJ2-1, with TRBD2 matching over 10 bases. The length of the CDR3 is 18 residues. The J segment lost 4 bases and the V segment lost 4 bases, leaving 13 bases of the junction unmatched. Germline assignment: CDR1 SGHVS and CDR2 FNYEAQ. The CDR3 bases are TGTGCCAGCAGCTCAATAGCGGGAGGAGGAGTAAGGTACAATGAGCAGTTCTTC. Its protein is CASSSIAGGGVRYNEQFF. Supplemented by reference TRBV7-6 and TRBJ2-1, the full variable domain reads GAGVSQSPRYKVTKRGQDVALRCDPISGHVSLYWYRQALGQGPEFLTYFNYEAQQDKSGLPNDRFSAERPEGSISTLTIQRTEQRDSAMYRCASSSIAGGGVRYNEQFFGPGTRLTVL.

With respect to this clonotype: A much larger clone differs from this one at a single base, so this may be a read error. This chain joins TRBV7-3 and TRBJ2-7; D assignment may be TRBD1 or TRBD2 (6 bases each). CDR1 SGHTA and CDR2 FQGTGA come from the germline V gene. CDR3 length: 14 amino acids. CDR3 residues: CASSKGGAIYEQHF. In DNA form, the CDR3 reads TGTGCCAGTAGTAAGGGGGGCGCGATCTACGAGCAGCACTTC.

The sample holds a few counts of this clonotype. V gene TRBV14 combines with J gene TRBJ2-1; 7 positions match TRBD2. Looked up from germline, CDR1 is SGHDN and CDR2 is FVKESK. CDR3 length: 16 amino acids. Trimming removed 4 bases from V and 5 bases from J; junction bases left unmatched: 11. The CDR3 bases are TGTGCCAGCAGCCCCCTCGGAGGGAGGGCCGACAATGAGCAGTTCTTC. It yields the protein CASSPLGGRADNEQFF.

The chain links TRBV15 to TRBJ2-3; D perhaps matches TRBD2 (7 bases). The CDR3 extends over 15 amino acids. V lost 9 bases, J lost 6 bases, and 22 bases lay in between. Germline CDR1 reads LNHNV; CDR2 reads YYDKDF (reference sequence). CDR3 nucleotide sequence: TGTGCCACTCAATGGGGGGGCCCTGCCTCGGATACGCAGTATTTT. Its protein product is CATQWGGPASDTQYF. The full variable domain, its missing parts supplied by reference TRBV15 and TRBJ2-3, is DAMVIQNPRYQVTQFGKPVTLSCSQTLNHNVMYWYQQKSSQAPKLLFHYYDKDFNNEADTPDNFQSRRPNTSFCFLDIRSPGLGDTAMYLCATQWGGPASDTQYFGPGTRLTVL.